A single sample gave rise to the 10 T cell receptor beta chains below, sequenced in a study of CD8 T cells in ankylosing spondylitis. Study-wide results and limits: Characteristic, it appeared, of ankylosing spondylitis blood was a TCR beta motif of about eight highly homologous variants.

TCRdb fed the 5' RACE reads into MiXCR, producing one record per CDR3 protein. Here the sample spans roughly 350,000 distinct CDR3 sequences, roughly 8% being singletons. These receptors have no known antigen. Sequencing was carried out using blood, either unsorted or a sorted T cell fraction (not recorded which). These TCRs come from a male donor with ankylosing spondylitis.

The rearrangement joins TRBV5-1 to TRBJ2-2, with TRBD1 matching 7 bases. CDR1 SGHRS and CDR2 YFSETQ come from the germline V gene. V gave up 4 bases and J gave up 1 base; unmatched junction bases: 7. The CDR3 length is 16 residues. Written as DNA, the CDR3 is TGCGCCAGCAGCCAACGGACAGGCGAGAACACCGGGGAGCTGTTTTTT. Protein: CASSQRTGENTGELFF.

This clonotype was observed many times. The CDR3 loop reads CASSTRDRLYNEQFF. CDR3 DNA sequence: TGTGCCAGCAGCACCCGGGACAGGCTGTACAATGAGCAGTTCTTC. V and J are TRBV7-9 and TRBJ2-1; 8 bases align to TRBD1. The germline gives CDR1 SEHNR, CDR2 FQNEAQ (reference sequence). V was clipped by 5 bases and J by 4 bases; unmatched bases: 7. The CDR3 extends over 15 amino acids. The full variable domain, rest sourced from reference TRBV7-9 and TRBJ2-1, is DTGVSQNPRHKITKRGQNVTFRCDPISEHNRLYWYRQTLGQGPEFLTYFQNEAQLEKSRLLSDRFSAERPKGSFSTLEIQRTEQGDSAMYLCASSTRDRLYNEQFFGPGTRLTVL.

This clonotype came up a few times. The V and J genes are TRBV10-3 and TRBJ2-1; TRBD2 is a possible D gene (5 bases). The germline gives CDR1 ENHRY, CDR2 SYGVKD. V was shortened by 2 bases and J by 12 bases, with 14 bases between the two germline ends. The CDR3 extends over 13 amino acids. CDR3: CAISEVREYGQFF. The CDR3 DNA reads TGTGCCATCAGTGAGGTGAGGGAGTACGGGCAGTTCTTC.

The chain recombines TRBV5-1 with TRBJ1-4, with 9 bases fitting TRBD1. This CDR3 has 14 amino acids. Germline V gene data show CDR1 as SGHRS and CDR2 as YFSETQ. J gave up 6 bases and V 5 bases, and 5 bases lay outside the gene matches. CDR3: CASRQGAPDEKLFF. CDR3 nucleotides: TGCGCCAGCAGACAGGGGGCGCCGGATGAAAAACTGTTTTTT.

The chain employs TRBV28 and TRBJ1-6; D is possibly TRBD1 (6 bases). The V end was cut by 3 bases, the J end by 8 bases, with 26 bases between. The CDR3 contains 19 residues. The germline gives CDR1 MDHEN, CDR2 SYDVKM. This CDR3 is CASSFTSKQATGADSPLHF. The CDR3 region has the DNA TGTGCCAGCAGTTTTACTAGTAAACAGGCGACAGGCGCGGATTCACCCCTCCACTTT.

This chain uses TRBV9 with TRBJ1-1, with a tentative D call TRBD1 (5 bases). Trimming cost V 0 bases and J 1 base, with 10 bases left between them. The germline gives CDR1 SGDLS, CDR2 YYNGEE. The CDR3 contains 15 residues. CDR3 sequence (DNA): TGTGCCAGCAGCGTAGATCCGGACAAGAACACTGAAGCTTTCTTT. Its protein is CASSVDPDKNTEAFF.

The V call is TRBV30, the J call TRBJ1-1; D gene unclear. The V gene lost 4 bases and the J gene lost 6 bases, with 15 bases spanning the gap. This CDR3 has 13 amino acids. CDR1 GTSNPN and CDR2 SVGIG come from the germline V gene (reference sequence). CDR3 sequence (DNA): TGTGCCTGGAAAAGGGCGGGAGTGCCTGAAGCTTTCTTT. Translation: CAWKRAGVPEAFF.

The rearrangement uses TRBV19 and TRBJ2-2; 11 bases agree with TRBD1. CDR1 is LNHDA and CDR2 is SQIVND in the germline V gene (reference sequence). V lost 6 bases to trimming and J lost 6 bases; unmatched junction nucleotides: 9. This CDR3 has 16 residues. The CDR3 nucleotides read TGTGCCAGTAGAACCCGGACAGGGGGCCCCGCCGGGGAGCTGTTTTTT. Its translation is CASRTRTGGPAGELFF.

The chain's CDR3 is CASSAGTGKYF. CDR3 DNA sequence: TGTGCCAGCAGTGCAGGGACAGGAAAGTACTTC. V usage is TRBV12-3 or TRBV12-4 and J usage is TRBJ2-7, with 8 positions matching TRBD1. The CDR3 runs 11 residues. V was pared by 5 bases and J by 11 bases, with 5 bases of the junction left unmatched.

This clonotype was counted a few times. The chain uses TRBV19 and TRBJ1-6, with a tentative D call TRBD1 (6 bases). The CDR3 length is 16 residues. Trimming cost V 2 bases and J 3 bases, with 11 bases left between them. CDR1 is LNHDA and CDR2 is SQIVND in the germline V gene (reference sequence). The DNA of the CDR3 is TGTGCCAGTAGTATAAACCGGGACAACTATAATTCACCCCTCCACTTT. This translates into CASSINRDNYNSPLHF.